A single sample is the source of the 21 T cell receptor beta chains below, sequenced in a study of spatial heterogeneity in lung cancer. General study findings and limits: Counts of expanded alpha and beta TCRs within tumors tracked the tumor nonsynonymous mutation count.

TCRdb processed the 5' RACE reads anew with MiXCR; each CDR3 protein has one entry. The table lists some 9,900 distinct CDR3 sequences, about 12% of them singletons. Regarding time point: sample taken at primary tumor resection. Antigen specificity for these receptors is unknown. This specimen consisted of lung tumor tissue, obtained at surgery. Every receptor here comes from a male donor with early-stage non-small cell lung cancer.

This clonotype was recorded a few times. Because this beta chain is a stray read in a library intended to capture alpha chains, its abundance should not be given much weight. The chain employs TRBV4-3 and TRBJ2-1; D not resolved. CDR3 length: 15 residues. CDR1 is LGHNA and CDR2 is YSLEER in the germline V gene. Trimming pared 0 bases from V and 0 bases from J, leaving 6 bases between. The CDR3 spells CASSQEDRSYNEQFF. CDR3 sequence (DNA): TGCGCCAGCAGCCAAGAAGATCGCTCCTACAATGAGCAGTTCTTC.

This clonotype counts as medium-sized. The library was built for alpha chains, so this beta chain is an off-target read and its size means little. V usage is TRBV20-1 and J usage is TRBJ2-3, with 11 nucleotides matching TRBD2. The germline V gene has CDR1 DFQATT and CDR2 SNEGSKA (reference sequence). V lost 3 bases, J lost 1 base, and 9 bases stayed unmatched. The CDR3 spans 17 residues. CDR3 nucleotide sequence: TGCAGTGCTAGCACTAGCGGGAGTGGGGGCCGCACAGATACGCAGTATTTT. Translation gives CSASTSGSGGRTDTQYF.

Details on this clonotype: Within a library made for alpha chains, this beta chain is off target, and its count is uninformative. The chain employs TRBV20-1 and TRBJ2-3; 7 bases agree with TRBD2. The germline V gene has CDR1 DFQATT and CDR2 SNEGSKA (reference sequence). CDR3 length equals 15 residues. Losses at the gene ends were 5 bases for V and 6 bases for J; bases not matched to a gene: 14. CDR3 in amino acids: CSAYYLADRGDTQYF. DNA for the CDR3: TGCAGTGCTTACTATCTAGCGGACCGAGGGGATACGCAGTATTTT.

A remark on this clonotype: This beta chain is a stray read from a library made for alpha chains; its abundance is not meaningful. The V gene is TRBV12-3 or TRBV12-4, the J gene TRBJ1-6, with 7 bases matching TRBD1. Trimming cost V 5 bases and J 5 bases; bases outside gene matches: 3. This CDR3 contains 14 residues. This chain's CDR3 is CASSPGTDNSPLHF. The CDR3 DNA reads TGTGCCAGCAGTCCCGGGACAGATAATTCACCCCTCCACTTT.

This clonotype is categorized as medium-sized. A library made for alpha chains picked up this beta chain off target, so its size means little. V is TRBV9 and J is TRBJ2-6, with D maybe TRBD1 (6 bases). This CDR3 has 17 amino acids. CDR1 and CDR2 from the germline V gene are SGDLS and YYNGEE. V was trimmed by 4 bases and J by 1 base, leaving 15 bases between them. CDR3 sequence reads: CASSTQPGASGANVLTF. The CDR3 DNA sequence: TGTGCCAGCAGCACCCAACCAGGGGCGTCTGGGGCCAACGTCCTGACTTTC.

In its sample, this clonotype ranks as medium-sized. This beta chain was picked up by a library intended for alpha chains and is off target, so its count carries little meaning. J is TRBJ2-5 and V is TRBV5-1, with 8 nucleotides matching TRBD1. V was pared by 6 bases and J by 3 bases, with 4 bases of the junction left unmatched. CDR1 SGHRS and CDR2 YFSETQ come from the germline V gene. The CDR3 loop spans 13 amino acids. The chain's CDR3 is CASTYRGEETQYF. The CDR3 DNA reads as TGCGCCAGCACCTACAGGGGGGAAGAGACCCAGTACTTC.

This clonotype was found many times. This beta chain slipped into a library made for alpha chains as a stray read, so its size is not meaningful. The CDR3 loop reads CASSFMGLETQYF. CDR3 coding DNA: TGTGCCAGCAGCTTCATGGGCTTAGAGACCCAGTACTTC. The chain uses TRBV11-2 and TRBJ2-5; no reliable D call. Germline V gene sequence: CDR1 SGHAT, CDR2 FQNNGV. The CDR3 totals 13 residues. The V gene lost 3 bases and the J gene lost 4 bases, with 9 bases spanning the gap.

Ten or more counts support this clonotype. This beta chain appears as a stray read in a library generated for alpha chains; its size is not informative. This rearrangement joins TRBV4-3 to TRBJ2-2, with a weak D call TRBD2 (6 bases). V dropped 5 bases and J dropped 1 base, with 8 bases sitting between them. Per germline, CDR1 LGHNA and CDR2 YSLEER. The CDR3 extends over 14 amino acids. The CDR3 bases are TGCGCCAGCAGCGGAGGGGTGAACACCGGGGAGCTGTTTTTT. Translating it yields CASSGGVNTGELFF.

Note on this clonotype: Because the library targeted alpha chains, this beta chain is an off-target read whose size means little. This chain links TRBV5-1 with TRBJ2-3, with 9 bases matching TRBD2. After removal of 2 bases from V and 6 bases from J, the junction contained 7 bases not matched to a gene. CDR3 size: 15 residues. Germline loops: CDR1 SGHRS, CDR2 YFSETQ. The CDR3 nucleotides are TGCGCCAGCAGCTTCGGCGGGGGGGCCTTGGATACGCAGTATTTT. Its protein is CASSFGGGALDTQYF. The full variable domain, rest sourced from reference TRBV5-1 and TRBJ2-3, is KAGVTQTPRYLIKTRGQQVTLSCSPISGHRSVSWYQQTPGQGLQFLFEYFSETQRNKGNFPGRFSGRQFSNSRSEMNVSTLELGDSALYLCASSFGGGALDTQYFGPGTRLTVL.

This clonotype has a count of ten or more. This beta chain turned up in a library designed for alpha chains; as an off-target read, its abundance says little. The CDR3 nucleotides read TGTGCCAGCAGTCAAATTCGACAGGGAATCATGAACACTGAAGCTTTCTTT. Its protein is CASSQIRQGIMNTEAFF. The chain couples TRBV2 to TRBJ1-1; TRBD1 aligns across 7 bases. CDR1 is SNHLY and CDR2 is FYNNEI in the germline V gene. The CDR3 covers 17 residues. V lost 5 bases to trimming and J lost 0 bases; unmatched junction nucleotides: 12.

This clonotype was recorded at least ten times. This beta chain is an off-target read within a library intended for alpha chains, so its frequency means little. The chain combines TRBV5-1 with TRBJ1-4; the match to TRBD1 covers 10 bases. V was pared by 4 bases and J by 10 bases, with 4 bases of the junction left unmatched. The CDR3 is 13 amino acids. Germline V gene sequence: CDR1 SGHRS, CDR2 YFSETQ. The CDR3 region is CASSERDRGKLFF. The CDR3 region has the DNA TGCGCCAGCAGCGAGCGGGACAGGGGAAAACTGTTTTTT.

Judged by abundance, this clonotype is medium-sized. For a library built for alpha chains, this beta chain is a stray read; little rests on its size. V is TRBV29-1 and J is TRBJ2-4, with TRBD1 identical over 9 bases. Germline V gene data show CDR1 as SQVTM and CDR2 as ANQGSEA. Germline trimming cut 6 bases from V and 8 bases from J; bases unmatched to any gene: 8. The CDR3 covers 13 residues. The CDR3 loop is CSVSGQGIDIQYF. The CDR3 DNA sequence: TGCAGCGTGTCCGGACAGGGGATTGACATTCAGTACTTC.

In regard to this clonotype: This beta chain lies outside the target of a library built for alpha chains; its clone size means little. The chain combines TRBV12-5 with TRBJ2-3, with D unclear. The CDR3 is made up of 11 amino acids. Germline CDR1 reads LGHNT; CDR2 reads FRNRAP. V was clipped by 5 bases and J by 2 bases, with 2 bases between them. CDR3 sequence: CASGDTDTQYF. In nucleotides, the CDR3 is TGTGCTAGTGGTGACACAGATACGCAGTATTTT.

By frequency in the sample, this clonotype is medium-sized. With the library built for alpha chains, this beta chain is off target and its frequency is not meaningful. The chain combines TRBV27 with TRBJ2-1, with D possibly TRBD2 on 6 matching bases. This CDR3 spans 13 amino acids. With 4 bases removed from V and 10 bases from J, the gap between germline ends came to 14 bases. CDR1 is MNHEY, CDR2 SMNVEV, per germline (reference sequence). CDR3 protein: CASSWGTPQEQFF. For the CDR3, the DNA is TGTGCCAGCAGTTGGGGGACTCCCCAGGAGCAGTTCTTC.

The sample holds many counts of this clonotype. Because the library targeted alpha chains, this beta chain is an off-target read whose size means little. The rearrangement links TRBV7-2 to TRBJ2-7; D unclear. This CDR3 has 13 residues. The V end lost 6 bases, the J end lost 4 bases, and 13 bases lay between the germline ends. Germline-derived CDR1 and CDR2 are SGHTA and FQGNSA. This CDR3 is CASSYSMGYEQYF. The CDR3 coding sequence is TGTGCCAGCAGTTACAGTATGGGGTACGAGCAGTACTTC.

As concerns this clonotype: In a library made to pick up alpha chains, this beta chain is a stray read with a size that means little. The rearrangement links TRBV18 to TRBJ2-7; D gene uncertain. Germline CDR1 is KGHSH and CDR2 is LQKENI. V was shortened by 2 bases and J by 0 bases, with 8 bases between the two germline ends. The CDR3 contains 14 residues. CDR3 bases: TGTGCCAGCTCACCAACGCGCACCTCCTACGAGCAGTACTTC. Protein sequence: CASSPTRTSYEQYF.

Many counts were recorded for this clonotype. With the library built for alpha chains, this beta chain is off target and its frequency is not meaningful. CDR3 sequence reads: CASSLSPWRERKNNEQFF. The CDR3 DNA follows: TGTGCCAGCAGCTTAAGCCCTTGGCGGGAGCGAAAGAACAATGAGCAGTTCTTC. V is TRBV11-2 and J is TRBJ2-1; the match to TRBD2 covers 7 bases. Germline assignment: CDR1 SGHAT and CDR2 FQNNGV. The V and J ends lost 2 bases and 5 bases, in that order; junction bases with no gene match: 15. This CDR3 is built from 18 residues.

Notes on this clonotype: This beta chain was picked up by a library intended for alpha chains and is off target, so its count carries little meaning. V and J are TRBV4-1 and TRBJ2-3; no firm D call. Germline assignment: CDR1 MGHRA and CDR2 YSYEKL. Trimming pared 8 bases from V and 6 bases from J, leaving 12 bases between. The CDR3 runs to 12 residues. CDR3 protein: CASGASLDTQYF. The CDR3 coding sequence is TGCGCCAGCGGTGCTTCCTTGGATACGCAGTATTTT.

This clonotype was picked up a small number of times. This beta chain turned up in a library designed for alpha chains; as an off-target read, its abundance says little. The rearrangement uses TRBV10-3 and TRBJ2-3; D possibly corresponds to TRBD1 (5 bases). CDR3 length: 14 amino acids. Trimming took off 6 bases at V and 1 base at J, with 11 bases between the two ends. Germline CDR1 is ENHRY and CDR2 is SYGVKD. The CDR3 coding sequence is TGTGCCATCAGCCTGACAGCCCGCACAGATACGCAGTATTTT. It yields the protein CAISLTARTDTQYF.

This clonotype showed up many times. This beta chain turned up in a library designed for alpha chains; as an off-target read, its abundance says little. This rearrangement joins TRBV7-9 to TRBJ2-3; D gene unclear. Germline CDR1 and CDR2: SEHNR and FQNEAQ (reference sequence). Deletions cut 2 bases from V and 4 bases from J, with 4 bases between. This CDR3 has 12 residues. CDR3 protein: CASSLTSDTQYF. The DNA for the CDR3 is TGTGCCAGCAGCTTAACGTCAGATACGCAGTATTTT. The whole variable domain, filled in from reference TRBV7-9 and TRBJ2-3, reads DTGVSQNPRHKITKRGQNVTFRCDPISEHNRLYWYRQTLGQGPEFLTYFQNEAQLEKSRLLSDRFSAERPKGSFSTLEIQRTEQGDSAMYLCASSLTSDTQYFGPGTRLTVL.

A few counts support this clonotype. Since it is a stray read in a library aimed at alpha chains, this beta chain has a size that is not meaningful. The rearrangement joins TRBV2 to TRBJ2-1, with 12 bases aligning to TRBD2. Germline V lookup: CDR1 SNHLY, CDR2 FYNNEI. The CDR3 extends over 14 amino acids. The V segment lost 8 bases and the J segment 5 bases; nucleotides outside the gene matches: 4. CDR3 DNA sequence: TGTGCCAGCTCCCGGACTAGCGGGAACAATGAGCAGTTCTTC. Amino acids: CASSRTSGNNEQFF.